Detailed here is one T cell receptor beta chain. Its antigen is as yet unknown. The source of the sample is a study of shared clonotypes between healthy human individuals. The V gene's germline CDR1 is SGDLS and CDR2 YYNGEE. The CDR3 is 15 amino acids. The trim removed 4 bases at V and 0 bases at J, leaving 4 bases unmatched. Here immunoSEQ multiplex PCR was the method, and the copy in TCRdb shows in-frame clones only, minus some. The profile shows 2,500,000 or so clones, around nine tenths of them singletons. Study observations and caveats: Depth was large, yet rarefaction showed that sorted-subset sequencing was incomplete.

The chain carries TRBV9 and TRBJ1-3; 7 bases map to TRBD1. The specimen was naive CD4+ T cells sorted from blood. The sample's subset: CD45RA+ positively selected. The sequence was obtained from a man aged 18 to 30 in good health. CDR3 sequence (DNA): TGTGCCAGCAGCCAGGACAGGTTCTCTGGAAACACCATATATTTT. This translates into CASSQDRFSGNTIYF.